This TCR beta chain stems from a study of CD8+ T cells in alopecia areata. Broader study findings: Significant decreases in scalp clonality and expanded CD8+ clones followed tofacitinib treatment. Tissue-resident alphabeta T cells belonging to normal skin likewise get sequenced within scalp specimens. How baseline CD8+ expansion relates to response remains uncertain (there was one nonresponder).

CDR1 is SGHTA, CDR2 FQGNSA, per germline. Trimming removed 0 bases from V and 4 bases from J, with 15 bases in between. The CDR3 extends over 16 amino acids. Extracted from the samples, RNA was reverse transcribed into cDNA to serve as the sequencing template. The table came from immunoSEQ multiplex PCR; TCRdb's copy has only in-frame clones and leaves some out. The repertoire holds roughly 180,000 clones, with around 60% as singletons. Worth noting for this clone: The antigen is not known.

Noted treatment: oral pan-JAK inhibitor, 5-10 mg twice daily. The source material was CD4+ T cells sorted from blood, sampled at week 4, from a patient treated with tofacitinib. The sequence was collected from a human donor with alopecia areata. The chain couples TRBV7-2 to TRBJ2-5; D could derive from TRBD1 or TRBD2 (6 bases each). The CDR3 is CASSLAPTKGGETQYF. As DNA, the CDR3 is TGTGCCAGCAGCTTAGCGCCGACAAAGGGGGGAGAGACCCAGTACTTC.